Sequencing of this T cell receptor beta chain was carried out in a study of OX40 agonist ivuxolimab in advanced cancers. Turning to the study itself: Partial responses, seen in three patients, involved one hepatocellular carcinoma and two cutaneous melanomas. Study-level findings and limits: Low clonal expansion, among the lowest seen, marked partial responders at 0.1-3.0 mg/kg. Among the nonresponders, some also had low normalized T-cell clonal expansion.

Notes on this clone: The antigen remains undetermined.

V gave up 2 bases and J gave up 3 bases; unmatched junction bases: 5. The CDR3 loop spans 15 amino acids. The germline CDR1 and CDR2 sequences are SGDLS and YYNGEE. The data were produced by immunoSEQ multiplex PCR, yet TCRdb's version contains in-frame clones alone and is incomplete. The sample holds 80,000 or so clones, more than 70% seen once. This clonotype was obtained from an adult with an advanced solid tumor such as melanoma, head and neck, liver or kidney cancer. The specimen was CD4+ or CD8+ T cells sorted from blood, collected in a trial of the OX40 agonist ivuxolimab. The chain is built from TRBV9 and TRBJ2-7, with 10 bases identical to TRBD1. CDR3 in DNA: TGTGCCAGCAGCGTCGCGGGACAGGGGTTCTACGAGCAGTACTTC. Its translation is CASSVAGQGFYEQYF.